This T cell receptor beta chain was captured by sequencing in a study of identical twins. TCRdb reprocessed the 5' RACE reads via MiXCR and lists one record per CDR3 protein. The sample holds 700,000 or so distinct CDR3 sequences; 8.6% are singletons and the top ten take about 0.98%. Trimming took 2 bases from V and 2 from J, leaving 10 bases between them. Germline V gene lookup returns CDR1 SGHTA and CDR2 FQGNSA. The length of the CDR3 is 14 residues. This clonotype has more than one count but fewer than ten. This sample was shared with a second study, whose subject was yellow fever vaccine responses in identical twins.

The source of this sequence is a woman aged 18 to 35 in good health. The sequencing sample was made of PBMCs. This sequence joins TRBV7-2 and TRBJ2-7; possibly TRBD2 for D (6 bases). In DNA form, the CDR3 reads TGTGCCAGCAGCTTAACGACTAGTACCTACGAGCAGTACTTC. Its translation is CASSLTTSTYEQYF.